This T cell receptor (beta chain) comes out of a study of beta chain features in type 1 diabetes. Turning to the study itself: All samples together contributed around 98,000,000 sorted cells for examination.

The entirety of the isolated RNA underwent reverse transcription, so expressed TCRB transcripts were sequenced. Only in-frame clones appear in the TCRdb table, and some are missing; sequencing was by immunoSEQ multiplex PCR. Of about 160,000 clones detected, around 8.6% appear once; the ten largest clones hold 0.54%. Trimming left V 4 bases short and J 3 bases short, with 20 bases between. The CDR3 is 17 residues long. The germline gives CDR1 SGDLS, CDR2 YYNGEE. General study findings and limits: Across all four CD4+ subsets, people with type 1 diabetes showed modestly shorter TCRB CDR3s. Equally in patients and controls, shorter templates might have been favored by PCR.

This clone was picked up a small number of times. Its target is not known. The chain links TRBV9 to TRBJ2-1, with D maybe TRBD2 (6 bases). Sequencing input: central memory CD4+ T cells from blood. This receptor was identified in a woman aged 18-35 years with type 1 diabetes. For the CDR3, the DNA is TGTGCCAGCAGCAGAGGTTATGGGGGAGGTCACTACAATGAGCAGTTCTTC. Its protein product is CASSRGYGGGHYNEQFF. The variable domain in full, completed from reference TRBV9 and TRBJ2-1, reads DSGVTQTPKHLITATGQRVTLRCSPRSGDLSVYWYQQSLDQGLQFLIQYYNGEERAKGNILERFSAQQFPDLHSELNLSSLELGDSALYFCASSRGYGGGHYNEQFFGPGTRLTVL.